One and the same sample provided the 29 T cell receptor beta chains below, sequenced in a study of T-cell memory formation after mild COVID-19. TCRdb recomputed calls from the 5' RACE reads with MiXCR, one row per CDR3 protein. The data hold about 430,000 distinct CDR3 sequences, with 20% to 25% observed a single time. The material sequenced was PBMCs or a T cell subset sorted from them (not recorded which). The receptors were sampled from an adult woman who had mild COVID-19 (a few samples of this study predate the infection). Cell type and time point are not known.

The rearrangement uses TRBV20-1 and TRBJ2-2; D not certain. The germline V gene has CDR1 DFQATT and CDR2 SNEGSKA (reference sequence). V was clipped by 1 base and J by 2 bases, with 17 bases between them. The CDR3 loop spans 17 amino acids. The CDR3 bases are TGCAGTGCTAGAGGTTTTGGACCCCCGGGTAACACCGGGGAGCTGTTTTTT. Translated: CSARGFGPPGNTGELFF.

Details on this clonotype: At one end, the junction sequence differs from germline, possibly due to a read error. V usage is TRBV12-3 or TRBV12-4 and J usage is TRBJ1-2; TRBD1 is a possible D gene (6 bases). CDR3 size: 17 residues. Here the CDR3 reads CACSFQPGALDNYGYTF. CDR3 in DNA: TGTGCCTGCAGTTTCCAGCCAGGGGCCCTCGATAACTATGGCTACACCTTC.

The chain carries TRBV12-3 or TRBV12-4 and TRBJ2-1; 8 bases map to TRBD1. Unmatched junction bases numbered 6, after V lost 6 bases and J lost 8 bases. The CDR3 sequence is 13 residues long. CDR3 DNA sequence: TGTGCCAGCAGGACAGGGGTATCGCATGAGCAGTTCTTC. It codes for CASRTGVSHEQFF.

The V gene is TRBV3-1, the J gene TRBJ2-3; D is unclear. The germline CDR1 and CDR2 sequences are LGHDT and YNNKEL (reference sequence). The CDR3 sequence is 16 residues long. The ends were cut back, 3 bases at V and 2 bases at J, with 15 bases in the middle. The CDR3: CASSHPVNPSTDTQYF. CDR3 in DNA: TGTGCCAGCAGCCACCCGGTGAACCCCTCCACAGATACGCAGTATTTT.

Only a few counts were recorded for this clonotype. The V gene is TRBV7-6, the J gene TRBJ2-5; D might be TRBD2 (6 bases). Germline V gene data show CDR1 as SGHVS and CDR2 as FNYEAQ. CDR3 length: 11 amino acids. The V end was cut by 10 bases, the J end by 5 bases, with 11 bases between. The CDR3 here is CATGGLETQYF. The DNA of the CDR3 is TGTGCCACCGGGGGTCTGGAGACCCAGTACTTC.

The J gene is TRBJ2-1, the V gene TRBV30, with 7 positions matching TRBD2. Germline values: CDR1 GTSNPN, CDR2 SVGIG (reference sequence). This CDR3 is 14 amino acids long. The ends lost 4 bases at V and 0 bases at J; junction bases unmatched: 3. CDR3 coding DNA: TGTGCCTGGAAGCGGGGAAGCTCCTACAATGAGCAGTTCTTC. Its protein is CAWKRGSSYNEQFF.

CDR3 residues: CASSRAGGTDTGELFF. CDR3 coding DNA: TGTGCCAGCAGCCGCGCAGGGGGAACGGACACCGGGGAGCTGTTTTTT. V gene TRBV11-3 combines with J gene TRBJ2-2; 7 bases are a match to TRBD1. V dropped 5 bases and J dropped 3; count of bases not matched to a gene: 9. The CDR3 is made up of 16 amino acids. Germline CDR1 is SGHNT and CDR2 is YENEEA.

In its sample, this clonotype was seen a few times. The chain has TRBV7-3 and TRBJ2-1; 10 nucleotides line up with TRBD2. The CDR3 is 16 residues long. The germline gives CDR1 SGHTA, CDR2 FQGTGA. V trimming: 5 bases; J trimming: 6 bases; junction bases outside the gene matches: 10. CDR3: CASSPGGGLATNEQFF. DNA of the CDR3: TGTGCCAGCAGCCCAGGGGGGGGACTAGCGACCAATGAGCAGTTCTTC. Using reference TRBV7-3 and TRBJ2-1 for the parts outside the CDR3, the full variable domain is GAGVSQTPSNKVTEKGKYVELRCDPISGHTALYWYRQSLGQGPEFLIYFQGTGAADDSGLPNDRFFAVRPEGSVSTLKIQRTERGDSAVYLCASSPGGGLATNEQFFGPGTRLTVL.

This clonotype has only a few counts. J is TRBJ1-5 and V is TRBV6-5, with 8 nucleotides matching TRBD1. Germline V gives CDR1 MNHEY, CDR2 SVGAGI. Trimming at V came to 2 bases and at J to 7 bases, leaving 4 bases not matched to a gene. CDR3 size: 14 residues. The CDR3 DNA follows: TGTGCCAGCAGTTACGGGCAGGGGGCACAGCCCCAGCATTTT. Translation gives CASSYGQGAQPQHF.

The CDR3 spells CASSPLDYLNEQFF. The CDR3 coding sequence is TGTGCCAGCAGTCCCCTGGACTATCTCAATGAGCAGTTCTTC. This chain joins TRBV27 and TRBJ2-1, with D possibly TRBD2 on 6 matching bases. Germline V gene lookup returns CDR1 MNHEY and CDR2 SMNVEV (reference sequence). V lost 5 bases and J lost 6, with 14 bases in between. The CDR3 spans 14 residues.

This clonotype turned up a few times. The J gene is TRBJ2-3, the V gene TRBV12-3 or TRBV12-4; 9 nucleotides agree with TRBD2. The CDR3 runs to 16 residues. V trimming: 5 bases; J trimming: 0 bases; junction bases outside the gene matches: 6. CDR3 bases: TGTGCCAGCAGTCTCGGACTAGCGACCAGCACAGATACGCAGTATTTT. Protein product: CASSLGLATSTDTQYF.

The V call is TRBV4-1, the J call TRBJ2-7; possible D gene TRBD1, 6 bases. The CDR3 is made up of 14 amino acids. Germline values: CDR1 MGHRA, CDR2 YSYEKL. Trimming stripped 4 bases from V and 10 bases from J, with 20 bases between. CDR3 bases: TGCGCCAGCAGCCCCACAGGGACGGGTTGGGTACAGTACTTC. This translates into CASSPTGTGWVQYF.

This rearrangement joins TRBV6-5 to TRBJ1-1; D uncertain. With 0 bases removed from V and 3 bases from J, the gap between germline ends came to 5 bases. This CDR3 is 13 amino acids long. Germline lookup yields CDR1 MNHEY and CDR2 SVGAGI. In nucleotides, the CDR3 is TGTGCCAGCAGTTACTCGAAGGACACTGAAGCTTTCTTT. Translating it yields CASSYSKDTEAFF.

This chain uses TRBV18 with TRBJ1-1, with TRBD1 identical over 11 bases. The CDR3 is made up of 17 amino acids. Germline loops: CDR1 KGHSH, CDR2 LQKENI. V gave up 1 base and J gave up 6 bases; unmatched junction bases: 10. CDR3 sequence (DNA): TGTGCCAGCTCACCACTCGGACAGGGGGCATTTATCGCTGAAGCTTTCTTT. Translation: CASSPLGQGAFIAEAFF.

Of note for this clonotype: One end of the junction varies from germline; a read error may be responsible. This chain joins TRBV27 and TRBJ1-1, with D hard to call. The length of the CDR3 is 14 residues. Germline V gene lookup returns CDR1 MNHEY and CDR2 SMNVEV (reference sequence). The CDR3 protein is CASSVSGMNTEAFF. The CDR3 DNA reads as TGTGCCAGCAGTGTATCAGGTATGAACACTGAAGCTTTCTTT.

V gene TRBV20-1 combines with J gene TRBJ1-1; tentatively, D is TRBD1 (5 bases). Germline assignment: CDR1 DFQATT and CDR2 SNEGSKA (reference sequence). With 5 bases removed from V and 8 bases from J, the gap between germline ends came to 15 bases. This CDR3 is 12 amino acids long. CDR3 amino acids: CSAPQAGPEAFF. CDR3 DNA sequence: TGCAGTGCTCCTCAGGCAGGGCCCGAAGCTTTCTTT.

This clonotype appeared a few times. The CDR3 here is CASSSRAAADTQYF. The CDR3 DNA reads as TGTGCCAGCAGCTCACGGGCCGCTGCAGATACGCAGTATTTT. J is TRBJ2-3 and V is TRBV11-3, with D unclear. Germline V gene sequence: CDR1 SGHNT, CDR2 YENEEA. Trimming left V 4 bases short and J 4 bases short, with 12 bases between. There are 14 residues in the CDR3.

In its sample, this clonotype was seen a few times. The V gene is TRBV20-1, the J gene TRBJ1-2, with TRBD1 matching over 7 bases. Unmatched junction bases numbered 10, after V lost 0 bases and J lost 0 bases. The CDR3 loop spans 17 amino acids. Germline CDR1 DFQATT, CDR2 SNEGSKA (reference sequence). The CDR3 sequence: CSARDPEGQLANYGYTF. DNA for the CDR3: TGCAGTGCTAGAGATCCCGAGGGACAGCTAGCTAACTATGGCTACACCTTC.

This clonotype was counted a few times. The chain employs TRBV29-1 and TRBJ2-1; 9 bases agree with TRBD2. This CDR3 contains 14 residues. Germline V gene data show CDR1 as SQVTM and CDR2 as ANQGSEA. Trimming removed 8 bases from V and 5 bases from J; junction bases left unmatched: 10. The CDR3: CSPEERGAHNEQFF. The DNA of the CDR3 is TGCAGCCCCGAGGAGCGGGGGGCCCACAATGAGCAGTTCTTC.

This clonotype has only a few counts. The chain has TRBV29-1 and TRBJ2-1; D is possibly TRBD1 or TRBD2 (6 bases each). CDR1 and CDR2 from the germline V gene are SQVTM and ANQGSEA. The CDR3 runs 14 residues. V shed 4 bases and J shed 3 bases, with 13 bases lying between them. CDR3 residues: CSVVTGADYNEQFF. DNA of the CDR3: TGCAGCGTTGTAACGGGGGCCGACTACAATGAGCAGTTCTTC.

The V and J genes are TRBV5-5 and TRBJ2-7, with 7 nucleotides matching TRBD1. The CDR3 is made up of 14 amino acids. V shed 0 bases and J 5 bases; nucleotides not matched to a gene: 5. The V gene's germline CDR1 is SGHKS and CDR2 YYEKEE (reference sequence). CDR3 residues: CASSLVTGSHEQYF. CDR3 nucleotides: TGTGCCAGCAGCTTGGTGACAGGGTCCCACGAGCAGTACTTC.

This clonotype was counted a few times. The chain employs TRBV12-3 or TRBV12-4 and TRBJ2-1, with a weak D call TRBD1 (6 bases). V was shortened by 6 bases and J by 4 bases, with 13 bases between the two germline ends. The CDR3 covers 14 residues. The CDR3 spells CASSPSRGYNEQFF. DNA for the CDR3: TGTGCCAGCAGCCCTTCCAGGGGATACAATGAGCAGTTCTTC.

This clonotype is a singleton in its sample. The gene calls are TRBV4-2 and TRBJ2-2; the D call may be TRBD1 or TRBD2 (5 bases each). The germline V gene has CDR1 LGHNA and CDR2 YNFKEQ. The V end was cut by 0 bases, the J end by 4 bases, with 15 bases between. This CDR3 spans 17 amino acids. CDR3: CASSQELSGAGTGELFF. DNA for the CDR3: TGTGCCAGCAGCCAAGAGTTATCCGGGGCTGGCACCGGGGAGCTGTTTTTT.

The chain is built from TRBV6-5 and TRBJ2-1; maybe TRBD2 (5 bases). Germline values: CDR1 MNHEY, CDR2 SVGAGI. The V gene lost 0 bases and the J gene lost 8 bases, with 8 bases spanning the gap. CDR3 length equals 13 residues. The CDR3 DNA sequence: TGTGCCAGCAGTTACTCTCTAGCATATGAGCAGTTCTTC. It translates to CASSYSLAYEQFF.

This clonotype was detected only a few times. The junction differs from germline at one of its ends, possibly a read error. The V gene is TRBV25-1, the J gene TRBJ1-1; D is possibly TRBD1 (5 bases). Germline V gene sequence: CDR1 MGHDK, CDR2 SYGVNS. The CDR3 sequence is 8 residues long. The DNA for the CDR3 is TGTGCCAGCCGGGGGTCCCCCTTT. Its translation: CASRGSPF.

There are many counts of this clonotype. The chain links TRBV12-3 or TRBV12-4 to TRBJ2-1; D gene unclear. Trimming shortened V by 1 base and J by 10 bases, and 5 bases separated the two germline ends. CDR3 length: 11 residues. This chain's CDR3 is CASSLVGEQFF. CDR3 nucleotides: TGTGCCAGCAGTTTAGTGGGGGAGCAGTTCTTC.

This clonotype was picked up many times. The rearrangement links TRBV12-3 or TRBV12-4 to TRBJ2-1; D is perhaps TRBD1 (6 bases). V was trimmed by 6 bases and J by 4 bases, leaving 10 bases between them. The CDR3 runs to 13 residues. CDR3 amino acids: CASSGTPYNEQFF. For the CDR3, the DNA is TGTGCCAGCAGCGGGACACCGTACAATGAGCAGTTCTTC.

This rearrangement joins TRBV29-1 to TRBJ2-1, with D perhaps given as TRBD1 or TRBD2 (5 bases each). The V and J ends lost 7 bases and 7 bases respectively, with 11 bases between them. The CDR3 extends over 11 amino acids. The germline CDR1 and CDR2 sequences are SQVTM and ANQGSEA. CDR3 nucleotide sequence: TGCAGCGCGGGACCCCTAAATGAGCAGTTCTTC. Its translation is CSAGPLNEQFF.

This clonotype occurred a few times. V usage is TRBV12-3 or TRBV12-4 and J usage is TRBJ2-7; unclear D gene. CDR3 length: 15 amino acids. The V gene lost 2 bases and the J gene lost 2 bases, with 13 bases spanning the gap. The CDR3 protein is CASSLSRSAAYEQYF. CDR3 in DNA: TGTGCCAGCAGTTTATCGCGGTCGGCGGCCTACGAGCAGTACTTC.